One T cell receptor beta chain is described in this entry. Trimming shortened V by 2 bases and J by 1 base, and 8 bases separated the two germline ends. Germline CDR1 is MNHEY and CDR2 is SVGAGI. This CDR3 has 14 amino acids. These data are taken from a study of blood T cell repertoires in COVID-19. Study at large: Samples of COVID-19 (acute and convalescent) were obtained from the United States, Italy and Spain.

Per the authors' pipeline: Cell counts per sample came from amplifying reference gene primers. Profiled with immunoSEQ multiplex PCR; TCRdb holds only in-frame clones, not every one. Clonal size and the V and J genes are those of that table, whereas D and trimming came from the DNA. The table has 110,000 or so clones, more than 70% seen once. While infection was still active, Seattle patients were enrolled and then followed longitudinally. Sequenced material: peripheral blood. This sequence joins TRBV6-5 and TRBJ1-1, with D possibly TRBD1 on 5 matching bases. The origin of this receptor is a woman between 55 and 75 years old with COVID-19, enrolled during active disease. CDR3 protein: CASSYAGPNTEAFF. The DNA of the CDR3 is TGTGCCAGCAGTTACGCAGGGCCGAACACTGAAGCTTTCTTT.